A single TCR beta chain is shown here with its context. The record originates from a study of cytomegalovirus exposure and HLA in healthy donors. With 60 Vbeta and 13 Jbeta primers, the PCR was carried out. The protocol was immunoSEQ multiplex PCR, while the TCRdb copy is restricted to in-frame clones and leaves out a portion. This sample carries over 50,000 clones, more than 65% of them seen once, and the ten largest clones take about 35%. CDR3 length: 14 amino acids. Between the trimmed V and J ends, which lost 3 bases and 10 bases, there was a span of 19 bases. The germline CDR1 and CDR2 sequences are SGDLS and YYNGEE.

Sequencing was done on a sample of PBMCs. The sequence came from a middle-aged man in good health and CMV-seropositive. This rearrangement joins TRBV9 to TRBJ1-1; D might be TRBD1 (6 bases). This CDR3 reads CASSESGTNLGAFF. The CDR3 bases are TGTGCCAGCAGCGAATCCGGGACAAATTTAGGAGCTTTCTTT.